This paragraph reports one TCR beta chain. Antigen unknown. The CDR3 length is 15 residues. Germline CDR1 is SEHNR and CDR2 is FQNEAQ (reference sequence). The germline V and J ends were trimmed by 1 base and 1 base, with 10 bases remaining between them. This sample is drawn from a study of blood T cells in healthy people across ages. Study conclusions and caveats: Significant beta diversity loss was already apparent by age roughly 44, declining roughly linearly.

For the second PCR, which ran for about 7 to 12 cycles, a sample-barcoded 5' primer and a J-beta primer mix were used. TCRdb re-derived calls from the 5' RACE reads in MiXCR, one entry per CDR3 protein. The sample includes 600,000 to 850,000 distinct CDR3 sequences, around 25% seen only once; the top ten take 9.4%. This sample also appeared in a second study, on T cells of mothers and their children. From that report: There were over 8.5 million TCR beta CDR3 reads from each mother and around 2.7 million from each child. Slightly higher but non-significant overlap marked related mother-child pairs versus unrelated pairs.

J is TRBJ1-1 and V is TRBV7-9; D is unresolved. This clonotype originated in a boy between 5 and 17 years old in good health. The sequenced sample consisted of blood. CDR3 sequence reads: CASSLGSAGNTEAFF. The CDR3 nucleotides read TGTGCCAGCAGCTTAGGATCAGCAGGGAACACTGAAGCTTTCTTT.